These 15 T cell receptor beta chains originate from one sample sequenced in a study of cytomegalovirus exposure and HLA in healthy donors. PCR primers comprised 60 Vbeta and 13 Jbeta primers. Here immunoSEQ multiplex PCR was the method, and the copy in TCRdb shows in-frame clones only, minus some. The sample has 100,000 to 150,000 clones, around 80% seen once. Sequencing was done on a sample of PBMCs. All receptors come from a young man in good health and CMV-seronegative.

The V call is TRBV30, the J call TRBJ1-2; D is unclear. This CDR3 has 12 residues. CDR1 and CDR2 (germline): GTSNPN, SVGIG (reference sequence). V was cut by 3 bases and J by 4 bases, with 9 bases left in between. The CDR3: CAWRPGGYGYTF. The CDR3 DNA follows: TGTGCCTGGAGACCGGGTGGCTATGGCTACACCTTC.

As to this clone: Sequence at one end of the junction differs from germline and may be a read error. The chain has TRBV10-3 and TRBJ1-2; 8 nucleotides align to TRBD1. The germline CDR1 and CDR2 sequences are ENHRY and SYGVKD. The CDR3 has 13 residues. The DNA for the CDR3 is TGTGCCATCGGTGAGGGACAGGACTATGGCTACACCTTC. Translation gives CAIGEGQDYGYTF.

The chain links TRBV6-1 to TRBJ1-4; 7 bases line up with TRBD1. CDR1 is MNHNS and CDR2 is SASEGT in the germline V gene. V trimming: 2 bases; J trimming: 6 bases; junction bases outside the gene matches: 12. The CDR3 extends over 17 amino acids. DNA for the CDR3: TGTGCCAGCAGTGAAAGTCGGCCCGCCAGGGGGGATGAAAAACTGTTTTTT. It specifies CASSESRPARGDEKLFF.

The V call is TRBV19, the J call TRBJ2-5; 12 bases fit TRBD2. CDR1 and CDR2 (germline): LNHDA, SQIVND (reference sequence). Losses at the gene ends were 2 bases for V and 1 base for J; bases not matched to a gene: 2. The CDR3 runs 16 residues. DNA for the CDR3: TGTGCCAGTAGTATACGGACTAGCGGGATCCAAGAGACCCAGTACTTC. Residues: CASSIRTSGIQETQYF. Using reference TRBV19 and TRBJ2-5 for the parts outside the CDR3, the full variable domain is DGGITQSPKYLFRKEGQNVTLSCEQNLNHDAMYWYRQDPGQGLRLIYYSQIVNDFQKGDIAEGYSVSREKKESFPLTVTSAQKNPTAFYLCASSIRTSGIQETQYFGPGTRLLVL.

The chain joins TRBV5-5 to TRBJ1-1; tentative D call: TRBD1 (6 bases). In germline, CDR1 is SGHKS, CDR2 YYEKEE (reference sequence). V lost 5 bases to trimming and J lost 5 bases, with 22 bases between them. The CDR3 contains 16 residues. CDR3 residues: CASSSGMGGRGTEAFF. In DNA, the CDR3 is TGTGCCAGCAGTAGTGGGATGGGGGGGCGTGGGACTGAAGCTTTCTTT.

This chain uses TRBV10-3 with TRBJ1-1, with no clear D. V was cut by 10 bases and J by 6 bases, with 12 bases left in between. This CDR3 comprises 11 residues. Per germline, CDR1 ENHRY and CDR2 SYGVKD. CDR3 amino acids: CATKRESEAFF. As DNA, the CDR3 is TGTGCCACCAAAAGGGAGTCTGAAGCTTTCTTT.

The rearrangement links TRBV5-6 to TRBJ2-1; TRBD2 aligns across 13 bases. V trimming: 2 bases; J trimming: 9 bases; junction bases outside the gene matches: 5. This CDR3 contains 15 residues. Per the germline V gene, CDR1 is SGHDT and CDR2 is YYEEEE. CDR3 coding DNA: TGTGCCAGCAGCTTTCGGACTAGCGGGGGCAGTGAGCAGTTCTTC. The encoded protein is CASSFRTSGGSEQFF.

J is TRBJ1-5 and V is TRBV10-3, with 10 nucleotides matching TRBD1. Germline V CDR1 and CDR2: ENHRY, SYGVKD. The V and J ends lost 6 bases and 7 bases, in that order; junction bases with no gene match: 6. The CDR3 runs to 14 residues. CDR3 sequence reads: CAISFGTGEQPQHF. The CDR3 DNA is TGTGCCATCAGCTTCGGGACAGGGGAGCAGCCCCAGCATTTT.

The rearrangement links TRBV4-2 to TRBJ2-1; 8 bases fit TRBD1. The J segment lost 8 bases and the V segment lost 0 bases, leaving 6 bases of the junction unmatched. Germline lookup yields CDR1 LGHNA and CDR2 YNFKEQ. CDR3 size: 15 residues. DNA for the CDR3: TGTGCCAGCAGCCAAGATTTCGGACAGGGCGATGAGCAGTTCTTC. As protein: CASSQDFGQGDEQFF.

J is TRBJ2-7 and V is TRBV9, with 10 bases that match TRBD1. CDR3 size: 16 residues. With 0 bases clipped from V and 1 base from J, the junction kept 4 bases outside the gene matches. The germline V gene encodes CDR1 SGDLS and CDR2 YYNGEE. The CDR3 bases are TGTGCCAGCAGCGTAGAGGACAGGGGGAGGTCCTACGAGCAGTACTTC. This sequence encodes CASSVEDRGRSYEQYF.

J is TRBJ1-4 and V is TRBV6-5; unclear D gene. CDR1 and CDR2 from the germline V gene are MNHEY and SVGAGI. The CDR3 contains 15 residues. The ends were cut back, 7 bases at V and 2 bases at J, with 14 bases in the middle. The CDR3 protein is CASKTGFWTNEKLFF. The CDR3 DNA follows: TGTGCCAGCAAAACGGGGTTCTGGACTAATGAAAAACTGTTTTTT.

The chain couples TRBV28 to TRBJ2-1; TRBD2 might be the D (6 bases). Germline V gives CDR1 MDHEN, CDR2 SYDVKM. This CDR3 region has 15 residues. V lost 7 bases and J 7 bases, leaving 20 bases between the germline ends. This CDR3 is CASTFIGDRGNEQFF. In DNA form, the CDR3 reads TGTGCCAGCACCTTCATCGGGGACCGGGGGAATGAGCAGTTCTTC.

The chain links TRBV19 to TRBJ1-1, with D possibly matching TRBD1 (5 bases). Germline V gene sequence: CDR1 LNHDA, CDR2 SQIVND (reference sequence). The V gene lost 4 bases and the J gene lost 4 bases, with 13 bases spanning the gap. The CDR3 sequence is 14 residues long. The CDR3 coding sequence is TGTGCCAGTAGTAGGGCAGGCCAGGGCACTGAAGCTTTCTTT. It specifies CASSRAGQGTEAFF.

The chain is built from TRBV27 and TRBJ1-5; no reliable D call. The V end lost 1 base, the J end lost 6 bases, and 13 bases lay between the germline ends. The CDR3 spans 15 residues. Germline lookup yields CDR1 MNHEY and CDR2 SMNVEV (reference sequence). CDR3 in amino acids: CASSLFIGETQPQHF. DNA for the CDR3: TGTGCCAGCAGTTTATTTATAGGAGAGACTCAGCCCCAGCATTTT.

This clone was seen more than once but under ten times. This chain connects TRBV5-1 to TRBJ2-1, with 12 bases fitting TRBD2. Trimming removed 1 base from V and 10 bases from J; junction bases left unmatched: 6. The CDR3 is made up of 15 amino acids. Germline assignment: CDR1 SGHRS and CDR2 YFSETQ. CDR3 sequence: CASSLTLAGGNEQFF. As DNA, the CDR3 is TGCGCCAGCAGCTTGACCCTAGCGGGGGGGAACGAGCAGTTCTTC.